Below, 28 T cell receptor beta chains from the same sample are listed, as sequenced in a study of T cells in Graves' hyperthyroidism and ophthalmopathy. TCR beta CDR3 sequences were amplified from RNA transcripts. The TCR CDR3 was amplified in a first-round RT-PCR using the HTBI primer set. MiXCR, applied by TCRdb to the multiplex PCR reads, yields one record per CDR3 protein. This sample carries about 49,000 distinct CDR3 sequences, approximately 53% of them seen once, and the ten largest clones take 30% to 40%. Specimen: peripheral blood or thyroid tissue (not recorded which). These receptors were obtained from a man aged 18 to 29 with Graves' hyperthyroidism.

This rearrangement joins TRBV30 to TRBJ1-1; D gene ambiguous. CDR3 length: 13 amino acids. Germline loops: CDR1 GTSNPN, CDR2 SVGIG (reference sequence). The V end was cut by 4 bases, the J end by 0 bases, with 9 bases between. As DNA, the CDR3 is TGTGCCTGGAACAAGCACATGAACACTGAAGCTTTCTTT. It is translated as CAWNKHMNTEAFF.

CDR3 sequence reads: CASSRGTGVMNTEAFF. The CDR3 nucleotides read TGTGCCAGCAGCCGCGGGACAGGGGTCATGAACACTGAAGCTTTCTTT. The chain has TRBV7-9 and TRBJ1-1; 10 bases agree with TRBD1. J lost 0 bases, V lost 5 bases, and 6 bases had no gene match. From germline, CDR1 is SEHNR and CDR2 FQNEAQ (reference sequence). The CDR3 runs to 16 residues. Full variable domain (outside the CDR3, taken from reference TRBV7-9 and TRBJ1-1): DTGVSQNPRHKITKRGQNVTFRCDPISEHNRLYWYRQTLGQGPEFLTYFQNEAQLEKSRLLSDRFSAERPKGSFSTLEIQRTEQGDSAMYLCASSRGTGVMNTEAFFGQGTRLTVV.

In the case of this clonotype: The junction does not match germline at one end; this may be a read error. This chain links TRBV7-8 with TRBJ2-5, with 11 bases lining up with TRBD2. The germline V gene has CDR1 SGHVS and CDR2 FQNEAQ. This CDR3 contains 17 residues. In DNA form, the CDR3 reads TGCGCCAGCAGGCCTCGACTAGCGGGGACTCGCGAAGAGACCCAGTACTTC. This encodes CASRPRLAGTREETQYF.

The J gene is TRBJ1-4, the V gene TRBV20-1; 8 bases map to TRBD1. The CDR3 length is 17 residues. With 4 bases clipped from V and 2 bases from J, the junction kept 12 bases outside the gene matches. CDR1 DFQATT and CDR2 SNEGSKA come from the germline V gene (reference sequence). The CDR3 spells CSATSIRGRWTNEKLFF. CDR3 DNA: TGCAGTGCTACCAGTATCAGGGGGCGGTGGACTAATGAAAAACTGTTTTTT.

This clonotype was seen a single time. The chain links TRBV6-5 to TRBJ2-7, with TRBD1 matching 11 bases. This CDR3 spans 15 amino acids. Per the germline V gene, CDR1 is MNHEY and CDR2 is SVGAGI. The V and J ends lost 6 bases and 1 base, in that order; junction bases with no gene match: 5. CDR3 sequence: CASSRGQGVSYEQYF. CDR3 bases: TGTGCCAGCAGCCGGGGACAGGGGGTATCCTACGAGCAGTACTTC.

This chain links TRBV7-8 with TRBJ1-5; D is uncertain. The CDR3 consists of 12 residues. V shed 4 bases and J shed 4 bases, with 5 bases lying between them. Germline V gene data show CDR1 as SGHVS and CDR2 as FQNEAQ. The CDR3 region is CASSSLNQPQHF. The CDR3 nucleotides read TGTGCCAGCAGCTCCCTGAATCAGCCCCAGCATTTT.

This clonotype appeared many times. This rearrangement joins TRBV29-1 to TRBJ1-2; a possible D gene is TRBD1 (5 bases). With 4 bases removed from V and 1 base from J, the gap between germline ends came to 10 bases. Germline V gene data show CDR1 as SQVTM and CDR2 as ANQGSEA. This CDR3 spans 13 amino acids. The CDR3 sequence is CSVVGGGNYGYTF. In DNA form, the CDR3 reads TGCAGCGTTGTCGGGGGGGGTAACTATGGCTACACCTTC.

A word on this clonotype: Sequence at one end of the junction differs from germline and may be a read error. The rearrangement links TRBV19 to TRBJ1-5; 9 bases match TRBD1. This CDR3 is 15 amino acids long. From germline, CDR1 is LNHDA and CDR2 SQIVND (reference sequence). The CDR3 region has the DNA TGTGCCAGTAGTCCAAACAGGGGGCTCGGTCAGCCCCAGCACTTT. It yields the protein CASSPNRGLGQPQHF. The whole variable domain, remainder taken from reference TRBV19 and TRBJ1-5, is DGGITQSPKYLFRKEGQNVTLSCEQNLNHDAMYWYRQDPGQGLRLIYYSQIVNDFQKGDIAEGYSVSREKKESFPLTVTSAQKNPTAFYLCASSPNRGLGQPQHFGDGTRLSIL.

As concerns this clonotype: At one of its ends the junction is not consistent with the germline gene, which may arise from a read error. The chain employs TRBV7-8 and TRBJ1-6; TRBD1 is a possible D gene (6 bases). In germline, CDR1 is SGHVS, CDR2 FQNEAQ. This CDR3 has 18 residues. This chain's CDR3 is CASSQETGTSSYNPPLHF. CDR3 DNA sequence: TGTGCCAGCAGCCAAGAAACAGGGACCAGCTCCTATAATCCACCCCTCCACTTT.

In regard to this clonotype: One junction end disagrees with the germline gene, perhaps due to a read error. The V gene is TRBV9, the J gene TRBJ1-5; 8 bases match TRBD1. This CDR3 is built from 15 residues. Germline loops: CDR1 SGDLS, CDR2 YYNGEE. CDR3 in DNA: TGCGCCAGCAGCTCAGGGGGCGCTAGCAATCAGCCCCAGCATTTT. This encodes CASSSGGASNQPQHF.

As regards this clonotype: Germline and junction disagree at one end, which may indicate a read error. The DNA of the CDR3 is TGTGCCAGCACCGACGGCAGGGGCAATCAACCCCAGCATTTT. Amino acids: CASTDGRGNQPQHF. This rearrangement joins TRBV9 to TRBJ1-5; a weak D match, TRBD1 (6 bases). Germline loops: CDR1 SGDLS, CDR2 YYNGEE. The CDR3 contains 14 residues. Based on the CDR3 plus reference TRBV9 and TRBJ1-5, the full variable domain is DSGVTQTPKHLITATGQRVTLRCSPRSGDLSVYWYQQSLDQGLQFLIQYYNGEERAKGNILERFSAQQFPDLHSELNLSSLELGDSALYFCASTDGRGNQPQHFGDGTRLSIL.

This clonotype has at least ten counts. CDR3 DNA sequence: TGTGCCAGCAGTTTCCCTTATGGCTACACCTTC. Its protein product is CASSFPYGYTF. V usage is TRBV28 and J usage is TRBJ1-2; D gene uncertain. The ends were cut back, 3 bases at V and 5 bases at J, with 4 bases in the middle. The CDR3 contains 11 residues. Germline CDR1 is MDHEN and CDR2 is SYDVKM.

The rearrangement links TRBV6-5 to TRBJ1-2, with a possible D match to TRBD1 (5 bases). Trimming shortened V by 2 bases and J by 4 bases, and 5 bases separated the two germline ends. Germline V gene lookup returns CDR1 MNHEY and CDR2 SVGAGI. This CDR3 is 12 amino acids long. The CDR3 coding sequence is TGTGCCAGCAGTTACACAGGCTATGGCTACACCTTC. This gives the protein CASSYTGYGYTF.

This rearrangement joins TRBV20-1 to TRBJ2-7; 10 positions agree with TRBD2. Germline trimming cut 6 bases from V and 7 bases from J; bases unmatched to any gene: 9. CDR1 is DFQATT and CDR2 is SNEGSKA in the germline V gene (reference sequence). This CDR3 comprises 13 residues. CDR3 region: CSATPSGSSEQYF. In DNA, the CDR3 is TGCAGTGCCACCCCTAGCGGGAGTAGTGAGCAGTACTTC.

In its sample, this clonotype ranks as medium-sized. This chain joins TRBV29-1 and TRBJ2-6, with D unclear. The V gene lost 3 bases and the J gene lost 1 base, with 1 base spanning the gap. The germline CDR1 and CDR2 sequences are SQVTM and ANQGSEA. CDR3 length: 12 residues. The CDR3 spells CSVDSGANVLTF. Here the CDR3 DNA reads TGCAGCGTTGATTCTGGGGCCAACGTCCTGACTTTC.

As to this clonotype: This may stem from a read error, because a much larger clone lies one nucleotide away. The rearrangement uses TRBV6-2 or TRBV6-3 and TRBJ2-7, with TRBD1 matching over 10 bases. V dropped 0 bases and J dropped 6; count of bases not matched to a gene: 8. CDR3 size: 16 residues. CDR1 and CDR2 (germline): MNHEY, SVGEGT. CDR3 bases: TGTGCCAGCAGTTACTCGAGGGACAGGGGACTCTTCGAGCAGTACTTC. This encodes CASSYSRDRGLFEQYF.

This clonotype was observed many times. This chain uses TRBV7-2 with TRBJ2-7; D gene ambiguous. Germline CDR1 and CDR2: SGHTA and FQGNSA. This CDR3 is built from 15 residues. V shed 2 bases and J shed 3 bases, with 14 bases lying between them. The CDR3 reads CASSLSLLGFYEQYF. The CDR3 nucleotides are TGTGCCAGCAGCTTATCCCTTCTAGGGTTCTACGAGCAGTACTTC.

This chain links TRBV29-1 with TRBJ2-7; 8 positions agree with TRBD1. Germline V gene data show CDR1 as SQVTM and CDR2 as ANQGSEA. J lost 5 bases, V lost 4 bases, and 7 bases had no gene match. The CDR3 has 13 amino acids. In DNA, the CDR3 is TGCAGCGTTGCGGGGGACAGGAGGAACGAGCAGTACTTC. Residues: CSVAGDRRNEQYF.

This clonotype came up many times. The CDR3, as DNA: TGCGCCAGCAGCCAAGGGTCTGGCCTAGGGAACGAGCAGTACTTC. Its translation: CASSQGSGLGNEQYF. The rearrangement links TRBV4-3 to TRBJ2-7, with D unclear. The CDR3 loop spans 15 amino acids. The ends were cut back, 1 base at V and 5 bases at J, with 15 bases in the middle. Germline V gives CDR1 LGHNA, CDR2 YSLEER.

This clonotype was seen at least ten times. This chain links TRBV7-2 with TRBJ2-5, with D perhaps TRBD2 (5 bases). V was shortened by 4 bases and J by 5 bases, with 17 bases between the two germline ends. Germline V CDR1 and CDR2: SGHTA, FQGNSA. This CDR3 has 15 amino acids. CDR3 region: CASSSSGPGFETQYF. For the CDR3, the DNA is TGTGCCAGCAGCTCCAGCGGTCCGGGTTTTGAGACCCAGTACTTC.

At least ten counts were recorded for this clonotype. This chain links TRBV20-1 with TRBJ2-7; 10 bases are shared with TRBD1. This CDR3 has 15 amino acids. CDR1 is DFQATT and CDR2 is SNEGSKA in the germline V gene (reference sequence). The J segment lost 4 bases and the V segment lost 0 bases, leaving 6 bases of the junction unmatched. CDR3 region: CSARDRDRGAYEQYF. The CDR3 DNA sequence: TGCAGTGCTAGAGATCGGGACAGGGGCGCTTACGAGCAGTACTTC.

V usage is TRBV20-1 and J usage is TRBJ2-5; 10 bases agree with TRBD2. V lost 7 bases, J lost 4 bases, and 15 bases stayed unmatched. CDR3 length equals 16 residues. In germline, CDR1 is DFQATT, CDR2 SNEGSKA (reference sequence). CDR3 sequence (DNA): TGCAGTGGATGGCTAGCGGGAGCAGGAGGGACAGAGACCCAGTACTTC. It yields the protein CSGWLAGAGGTETQYF.

In its sample, this clonotype was seen many times. The chain combines TRBV30 with TRBJ1-1; 10 bases are a match to TRBD1. This CDR3 spans 13 amino acids. J lost 6 bases, V lost 4 bases, and 5 bases had no gene match. From germline, CDR1 is GTSNPN and CDR2 SVGIG (reference sequence). This CDR3 is CAWKGQGRAEAFF. The DNA of the CDR3 is TGTGCCTGGAAGGGACAGGGGAGGGCTGAAGCTTTCTTT.

The DNA for the CDR3 is TGCAGTGCTAGCGCGCTAGCGGGAGGCGCCTACGAGCAGTACTTC. This encodes CSASALAGGAYEQYF. The genes are TRBV20-1 and TRBJ2-7, with 11 bases lining up with TRBD2. This CDR3 is 15 amino acids long. Germline-derived CDR1 and CDR2 are DFQATT and SNEGSKA (reference sequence). Losses at the gene ends were 3 bases for V and 2 bases for J; bases not matched to a gene: 6.

This clonotype showed up many times. V is TRBV20-1 and J is TRBJ2-7, with D unresolved. This CDR3 region has 15 residues. V gave up 1 base and J gave up 0 bases, with 13 bases separating them. CDR1 DFQATT and CDR2 SNEGSKA come from the germline V gene (reference sequence). Written as DNA, the CDR3 is TGCAGTGCTAGAGTGATGGCAGGTCGCTCCTACGAGCAGTACTTC. It yields the protein CSARVMAGRSYEQYF.

A note on this clonotype: At one end the junction does not follow the germline gene, possibly because of a read error. The rearrangement joins TRBV16 to TRBJ1-1; D perhaps matches TRBD1 (5 bases). This CDR3 is built from 14 residues. Germline loops: CDR1 KGHSY, CDR2 FQNENV. The CDR3 loop reads CASSLTTEDTEAFF. The CDR3 DNA reads as TGTGCCAGCAGCCTAACGACAGAGGACACTGAGGCTTTCTTT.

This clonotype was counted ten times or more. The CDR3 here is CASSYLGSGYQPQHF. The CDR3 DNA reads as TGTGCCAGCAGTTACTTAGGGTCGGGTTACCAGCCCCAGCATTTT. This chain uses TRBV6-2 or TRBV6-3 with TRBJ1-5, with D hard to call. V shed 1 base and J shed 7 bases, with 14 bases lying between them. Germline V gene lookup returns CDR1 MNHEY and CDR2 SVGEGT. This CDR3 has 15 residues.

This clonotype was seen many times. The CDR3 sequence is CASTDRGHGYTF. The CDR3 region has the DNA TGTGCCAGCACCGATAGGGGGCACGGCTACACCTTC. The rearrangement links TRBV2 to TRBJ1-2, with TRBD1 identical over 7 bases. The CDR3 has 12 amino acids. The germline V gene has CDR1 SNHLY and CDR2 FYNNEI. J was trimmed by 8 bases and V by 7 bases; bases with no gene match: 7.